This entry is about one TCR beta chain. Its antigen is not known. For the second PCR, which ran for roughly 7 to 11 cycles, a sample-barcoded 5' primer and a J-beta primer mix were used. Each cDNA molecule was tagged by a template-switch adaptor with 12 random nucleotides. Each CDR3 protein is one row after TCRdb ran MiXCR on the 5' RACE reads. The sample contains about 640,000 distinct CDR3 sequences, under 70% of which appear only once. These data come from a study of blood T cells in healthy people across ages. Study-wide points: The recorded TCR beta diversity per million T cells decreased in a roughly linear manner with age.

The junction had 5 bases not matched to a gene; V was cut back by 0 bases and J by 7 bases. Germline assignment: CDR1 SGHNT and CDR2 YENEEA. The CDR3 spans 15 residues. Sequenced sample: blood. This chain connects TRBV11-3 to TRBJ2-2, with 7 bases identical to TRBD1. The TCR comes from a man in his 60s in good health. CDR3: CASSLEQGSGGELFF. In nucleotides, the CDR3 is TGTGCCAGCAGCTTAGAACAGGGGAGTGGCGGGGAGCTGTTTTTT.